The 28 T cell receptor beta chains in this list originate from one sample, sequenced in a study of Tregs in tolerant kidney transplant recipients. Recipients received nonmyeloablative bone marrow transplants from related graft donors, with transient mixed chimerism. Only in-frame clones appear in the TCRdb table, and some are missing; sequencing was by immunoSEQ multiplex PCR. In all, the sample yields several thousand clones. This material consisted of CD4+ T cells from blood (PBMCs), taken 6 months after the transplant. The receptors shown here come from a human patient who received a combined kidney and bone marrow transplant. Some T cells could come from the graft donor.

As for this clone: The read terminates 3 residues ahead of where the CDR3 ends, so the germline J gene completes it. J is TRBJ2-4 and V is TRBV7-9; 11 bases match TRBD1. The CDR3 covers 15 residues. V trimming: 5 bases; J trimming: 9 bases; junction bases outside the gene matches: 9. Germline values: CDR1 SEHNR, CDR2 FQNEAQ (reference sequence). The CDR3 bases that were read are TGTGCCAGCAGCCCCCTCGGGACAGGGGGAACCATT. As protein: CASSPLGTGGTI. The CDR3, in full, reads CASSPLGTGGTIQYF. The full variable domain, rest sourced from reference TRBV7-9 and TRBJ2-4, is DTGVSQNPRHKITKRGQNVTFRCDPISEHNRLYWYRQTLGQGPEFLTYFQNEAQLEKSRLLSDRFSAERPKGSFSTLEIQRTEQGDSAMYLCASSPLGTGGTIQYFGAGTRLSVL.

Details on this clone: The CDR3 is cut off 3 residues early in the read; its end comes from the germline J gene. The chain couples TRBV20-1 to TRBJ2-3; 9 nucleotides align to TRBD2. With V trimmed by 1 base and J by 3 bases, 14 bases remained unmatched. In germline, CDR1 is DFQATT, CDR2 SNEGSKA (reference sequence). The CDR3 contains 18 residues. Here the CDR3 reads CSARAIYGGRAGTDTQYF. The part of the CDR3 DNA that was read is TGCAGTGCTAGAGCAATTTACGGCGGGAGGGCCGGGACAGATACG.

Comment on this clone: Read sequence stops 3 residues before the CDR3 end, and the germline J gene provides the missing end. The genes are TRBV10-3 and TRBJ1-6; D possibly corresponds to TRBD1 (6 bases). The CDR3 covers 16 residues. Germline-derived CDR1 and CDR2 are ENHRY and SYGVKD. V was clipped by 5 bases and J by 0 bases, with 11 bases between them. The sequenced CDR3 bases are TGTGCCATCAGTCGACAGGCGAGCTCCTATAATTCACCC. Translated, it gives CAISRQASSYNSP. The full CDR3 reads CAISRQASSYNSPLHF.

Notes on this clone: From the germline J gene comes the end of the CDR3, since the read stops 3 residues before it. V gene TRBV18 combines with J gene TRBJ2-5; 9 nucleotides match TRBD1. This CDR3 has 15 amino acids. CDR1 KGHSH and CDR2 LQKENI come from the germline V gene. V gave up 5 bases and J gave up 5 bases; unmatched junction bases: 9. The covered CDR3 bases are TGTGCCAGCTCAGCCCTACAGGGGGCAGTTGAGACC. This gives the protein CASSALQGAVET. Given in full, the CDR3 is CASSALQGAVETQYF.

A remark on this clone: The read halts 3 residues ahead of the CDR3 end, with the missing end drawn from the germline J gene. The rearrangement joins TRBV30 to TRBJ1-4; 8 bases match TRBD1. The CDR3 covers 13 residues. CDR1 and CDR2 from the germline V gene are GTSNPN and SVGIG (reference sequence). The CDR3 region is CAWRYRGDAELFF. The covered CDR3 bases are TGTGCCTGGAGGTACAGGGGGGACGCGGAA.

As for this clone: Coverage ceases 3 residues before the CDR3 finishes, and the germline J gene fills in the end. The chain couples TRBV6-1 to TRBJ2-1; a possible D gene is TRBD2 (6 bases). The CDR3 has 18 residues. V was trimmed by 2 bases and J by 0 bases, leaving 17 bases between them. Germline V gene data show CDR1 as MNHNS and CDR2 as SASEGT. The CDR3 DNA, read in part, is TGTGCCAGCAGTGAAATTCCCTTGACTAGACTCTCCTACAATGAG. Its translation is CASSEIPLTRLSYNE. The full-length CDR3 reads as CASSEIPLTRLSYNEQFF.

About this clone: The read falls 3 residues short of the CDR3 end, and the missing part is taken from the germline J gene. This chain connects TRBV14 to TRBJ1-2; no firm D call. The CDR3 runs to 14 residues. Germline CDR1 and CDR2: SGHDN and FVKESK. Between the trimmed V and J ends, which lost 1 base and 1 base, there was a span of 7 bases. Incomplete CDR3 DNA: TGTGCCAGCAGCCAAGCCAACGGTAACTATGGC. Translated: CASSQANGNYG. The whole CDR3 protein reads CASSQANGNYGYTF.

About this clone: The read is 3 residues too short to cover the CDR3 end, so that end is filled in from the germline J gene. The V gene is TRBV29-1, the J gene TRBJ1-4, with D maybe TRBD1 (6 bases). This CDR3 region has 14 residues. Germline V gene sequence: CDR1 SQVTM, CDR2 ANQGSEA. Deletions cut 6 bases from V and 8 bases from J, with 19 bases between. The CDR3 DNA, read in part, is TGCAGCGTGCGCGAGGGGGTCCTTGCCGAAAAA. It specifies CSVREGVLAEK. Given in full, the CDR3 is CSVREGVLAEKLFF.

On this clone: Read sequence stops 3 residues before the CDR3 end, and the germline J gene provides the missing end. The chain has TRBV18 and TRBJ2-6, with 9 nucleotides matching TRBD2. V gave up 4 bases and J gave up 4 bases; unmatched junction bases: 8. Germline V gene sequence: CDR1 KGHSH, CDR2 LQKENI. This CDR3 region has 17 residues. The DNA read from the CDR3 is TGTGCCAGCTCACGAGGGTCTAGCGGGACCGGGGCCAACGTC. Residues: CASSRGSSGTGANV. The full CDR3 protein reads CASSRGSSGTGANVLTF.

This clone registers medium-sized by frequency. The read terminates 3 residues ahead of where the CDR3 ends, so the germline J gene completes it. The chain has TRBV20-1 and TRBJ2-3; possibly TRBD2 for D (5 bases). Germline assignment: CDR1 DFQATT and CDR2 SNEGSKA (reference sequence). The ends were cut back, 5 bases at V and 2 bases at J, with 14 bases in the middle. CDR3 length: 14 residues. CDR3 DNA, as far as it was read: TGCAGTGCTTCTGGGGAGCGGCTCACAGATACG. This sequence encodes CSASGERLTDT. The complete CDR3 sequence is CSASGERLTDTQYF.

Of note for this clone: The missing CDR3 end, 3 residues past where the read stops, is filled in from the germline J gene. The rearrangement uses TRBV28 and TRBJ1-5; TRBD1 might be the D (6 bases). Germline CDR1 and CDR2: MDHEN and SYDVKM. V was cut by 6 bases and J by 8 bases, with 20 bases left in between. The CDR3 spans 15 residues. The CDR3 protein is CASRNRGQGHEPQHF. The DNA read from the CDR3 is TGTGCCAGCAGAAATAGGGGACAAGGGCATGAGCCC.

Concerning this clone: Sequencing ends 3 residues short of the CDR3 end; the germline J gene provides the rest. The chain employs TRBV20-1 and TRBJ2-3, with 12 bases matching TRBD1. Trimming cost V 4 bases and J 8 bases; bases outside gene matches: 7. CDR1 and CDR2 (germline): DFQATT, SNEGSKA (reference sequence). This CDR3 has 14 amino acids. The DNA read from the CDR3 is TGCAGTGCTAAACCGGGACAGGGGGCGTTTACG. Translating it yields CSAKPGQGAFT. The entire CDR3 sequence reads CSAKPGQGAFTQYF.

Points on this clone: The read comes to an end 3 residues before the CDR3 does, leaving the germline J gene to fill in the end. V is TRBV20-1 and J is TRBJ2-7; D not resolved. Trimming stripped 3 bases from V and 3 bases from J, with 6 bases between. This CDR3 contains 11 residues. CDR1 DFQATT and CDR2 SNEGSKA come from the germline V gene (reference sequence). The chain's CDR3 is CSARISYEQYF. The covered CDR3 bases are TGCAGTGCTAGGATCAGCTACGAG.

Measured by frequency, this clone is medium-sized. The read terminates 3 residues ahead of where the CDR3 ends, so the germline J gene completes it. The chain recombines TRBV20-1 with TRBJ1-1; 8 nucleotides match TRBD1. Germline CDR1 DFQATT, CDR2 SNEGSKA (reference sequence). The CDR3 is 13 residues long. CDR3 sequence: CSPTQGADTEAFF. CDR3 bases read: TGCAGCCCGACCCAGGGGGCGGACACTGAA.

For this clone: Read coverage stops 3 residues before the CDR3 terminus; the germline J gene supplies the remainder. The chain joins TRBV10-3 to TRBJ1-5; TRBD1 aligns across 10 bases. V was clipped by 8 bases and J by 3 bases; unmatched bases: 1. Germline CDR1 is ENHRY and CDR2 is SYGVKD. This CDR3 has 13 amino acids. Incomplete CDR3 DNA: TGTGCCATCGGGACAGGGGCCAATCAGCCC. Protein sequence: CAIGTGANQP. The whole CDR3 protein reads CAIGTGANQPQHF.

With respect to this clone: The CDR3 is cut off 3 residues early in the read; its end comes from the germline J gene. This chain links TRBV12-3 or TRBV12-4 with TRBJ2-7; 7 bases are shared with TRBD1. V shed 3 bases and J 6 bases; nucleotides not matched to a gene: 8. The CDR3 runs 14 residues. The CDR3 loop is CASSFGQAPSEQYF. The DNA read from the CDR3 is TGTGCCAGCAGTTTCGGACAGGCCCCAAGCGAG.

This clone is classed as medium-sized (0.01 to 0.1%) by frequency. The read ends 3 residues early relative to the CDR3; the germline J gene fills the gap. This chain connects TRBV20-1 to TRBJ2-5; 11 bases align to TRBD2. The CDR3 extends over 19 amino acids. V shed 4 bases, J shed 4 bases, and the junction held 20 bases outside the gene matches. Germline assignment: CDR1 DFQATT and CDR2 SNEGSKA (reference sequence). The CDR3 DNA, read in part, is TGCAGTGCTACCAAACGCACTAGCGGGAGAATAATGGGCGGAGAGACC. It is translated as CSATKRTSGRIMGGET. The whole CDR3 sequence reads CSATKRTSGRIMGGETQYF.

This clone counts as medium-sized by frequency. The missing CDR3 end, 3 residues past where the read stops, is filled in from the germline J gene. This rearrangement joins TRBV11-2 to TRBJ1-1; D perhaps matches TRBD1 (6 bases). Germline loops: CDR1 SGHAT, CDR2 FQNNGV. The CDR3 sequence is 13 residues long. CDR3 DNA (partial): TGTGCCAGCAGCTTACGGTCAGGGGCAGAG. Amino acids: CASSLRSGAE. The entire CDR3 is CASSLRSGAEAFF.

Details on this clone: The sequence runs out 3 residues before the end of the CDR3; the remainder is reconstructed from the germline J gene. The genes are TRBV11-2 and TRBJ2-3; 8 bases line up with TRBD1. Germline CDR1 and CDR2: SGHAT and FQNNGV. CDR3 size: 15 residues. V lost 4 bases to trimming and J lost 1 base; unmatched junction nucleotides: 4. CDR3 loop: CASSSGQGRTDTQYF. Incomplete CDR3 DNA: TGTGCCAGCAGCTCCGGACAGGGCCGCACAGATACG.

A word on this clone: The read finishes 3 residues shy of the CDR3 end, and the germline J gene is used to complete it. V gene TRBV7-3 combines with J gene TRBJ1-1; D unresolved. The CDR3 sequence is 14 residues long. Trimming shortened V by 2 bases and J by 4 bases, and 11 bases separated the two germline ends. CDR1 is SGHTA, CDR2 FQGTGA, per germline. CDR3 bases read: TGTGCCAGCAGCTTATTAGGCGGAGCCACTGAA. Its protein product is CASSLLGGATE. The complete CDR3 sequence is CASSLLGGATEAFF. The full variable domain, its missing parts supplied by reference TRBV7-3 and TRBJ1-1, is GAGVSQTPSNKVTEKGKYVELRCDPISGHTALYWYRQSLGQGPEFLIYFQGTGAADDSGLPNDRFFAVRPEGSVSTLKIQRTERGDSAVYLCASSLLGGATEAFFGQGTRLTVV.

With regard to this clone: From the germline J gene comes the end of the CDR3, since the read stops 3 residues before it. The rearrangement uses TRBV10-3 and TRBJ2-7; 7 nucleotides line up with TRBD2. The germline CDR1 and CDR2 sequences are ENHRY and SYGVKD. The length of the CDR3 is 12 residues. V lost 10 bases, J lost 4 bases, and 7 bases stayed unmatched. The CDR3 protein is CATLGGAYEQYF. Incomplete CDR3 DNA: TGTGCCACCCTGGGAGGGGCGTACGAG.

This clone is classed as medium-sized by frequency. The CDR3 end lies 3 residues beyond the end of the read and is filled in from the germline J gene. The genes are TRBV20-1 and TRBJ2-1; 9 bases line up with TRBD2. This CDR3 spans 16 amino acids. V gave up 6 bases and J gave up 1 base; unmatched junction bases: 10. Germline V gene data show CDR1 as DFQATT and CDR2 as SNEGSKA (reference sequence). CDR3: CSAIPLAGESYNEQFF. The sequenced CDR3 bases are TGCAGTGCGATTCCTTTAGCGGGAGAGTCCTACAATGAG.

Comment on this clone: With the read ending 3 residues before the CDR3 end, the germline J gene is used to fill in that end. The genes are TRBV6-2 or TRBV6-3 and TRBJ2-7, with TRBD2 matching over 13 bases. The junction had 3 bases not matched to a gene; V was cut back by 9 bases and J by 4 bases. CDR1 and CDR2 (germline): MNHEY, SVGEGT. The CDR3 loop spans 13 amino acids. The CDR3 DNA, read in part, is TGTGCCAGTGGGACTAGCGGGACTTACGAG. Its translation is CASGTSGTYE. The CDR3 in its entirety is CASGTSGTYEQYF.

Partial CDR3 DNA: TGTGCCAGCAGTTTGGCAACGGGACAGGGAAGCACAGATACG. Protein sequence: CASSLATGQGSTDT. The entire CDR3 sequence reads CASSLATGQGSTDTQYF. The chain links TRBV12-3 or TRBV12-4 to TRBJ2-3, with 9 bases fitting TRBD1. The read stops 3 residues short of the end of the CDR3; the missing end is completed from the germline J gene. V lost 3 bases, J lost 0 bases, and 7 bases stayed unmatched. The CDR3 length is 17 residues.

CDR3 DNA (partial): TGTGCCAGCAGCTTAGCGAAGGGGATCGAGACC. The encoded protein is CASSLAKGIET. The whole CDR3 sequence is CASSLAKGIETQYF. The genes are TRBV7-9 and TRBJ2-5, with D maybe TRBD1 (5 bases). The DNA ends 3 residues before the CDR3 does, and the rest of the CDR3 is filled in from the germline J gene. Germline-derived CDR1 and CDR2 are SEHNR and FQNEAQ (reference sequence). Deletions cut 0 bases from V and 5 bases from J, with 10 bases between. This CDR3 contains 14 residues.

The sequenced CDR3 bases are TGCAGCGTTGAAGATTCCACGTGGACTAGCGGGAGAGGTCAAGGTGAG. Translating gives CSVEDSTWTSGRGQGE. The complete CDR3 reads CSVEDSTWTSGRGQGEQFF. This chain uses TRBV29-1 with TRBJ2-1; 13 bases line up with TRBD2. Read sequence stops 3 residues before the CDR3 end, and the germline J gene provides the missing end. The V and J ends lost 0 bases and 9 bases, in that order; junction bases with no gene match: 17. CDR3 length: 19 amino acids. Germline V gene lookup returns CDR1 SQVTM and CDR2 ANQGSEA.

Remarks on this clone: Coverage ceases 3 residues before the CDR3 finishes, and the germline J gene fills in the end. This sequence joins TRBV18 and TRBJ2-1, with 9 bases aligning to TRBD2. Unmatched junction bases numbered 8, after V lost 4 bases and J lost 4 bases. The CDR3 is 16 amino acids. The germline CDR1 and CDR2 sequences are KGHSH and LQKENI. The sequenced CDR3 bases are TGTGCCAGCTCACTGCAGCCGACTAGCGGTTACAATGAG. Protein: CASSLQPTSGYNE. The whole CDR3 reads CASSLQPTSGYNEQFF.

Worth noting for this clone: The read halts 3 residues ahead of the CDR3 end, with the missing end drawn from the germline J gene. The chain links TRBV20-1 to TRBJ2-7; 9 bases agree with TRBD2. This CDR3 has 14 residues. V was pared by 7 bases and J by 3 bases, with 10 bases of the junction left unmatched. Germline CDR1 DFQATT, CDR2 SNEGSKA (reference sequence). Partial CDR3 DNA: TGCAGTGTTTACGGACTAGCGTCCTACTACGAG. Translated: CSVYGLASYYE. The CDR3 reads in full as CSVYGLASYYEQYF.